The 5 T cell receptor beta chains presented below share a single source sample, sequenced in a study of blood T cell repertoires in COVID-19. Profiled with immunoSEQ multiplex PCR; TCRdb holds only in-frame clones, not every one. The sample includes 150,000 or so clones, 76% of them seen just once. The sample comprised peripheral blood. The receptors originated from a woman of 80 years or more with active or convalescent COVID-19.

This clone was counted only a few times. The rearrangement joins TRBV6-5 to TRBJ1-5, with D possibly being TRBD1 (6 bases). Germline V gives CDR1 MNHEY, CDR2 SVGAGI. The CDR3 is made up of 13 amino acids. Trimming pared 5 bases from V and 2 bases from J, leaving 7 bases between. DNA for the CDR3: TGTGCCAGCAGTAAGGGGGGCAATCAGCCCCAGCATTTT. Its protein product is CASSKGGNQPQHF.

This chain's CDR3 is CASSSLAGGSNEQFF. DNA of the CDR3: TGTGCCAGCAGCTCACTAGCGGGGGGGTCCAATGAGCAGTTCTTC. This sequence joins TRBV7-9 and TRBJ2-1; 13 bases are shared with TRBD2. The CDR3 loop spans 15 amino acids. V dropped 4 bases and J dropped 6; count of bases not matched to a gene: 3. Germline V gene lookup returns CDR1 SEHNR and CDR2 FQNEAQ (reference sequence).

V usage is TRBV19 and J usage is TRBJ2-3, with 10 bases fitting TRBD2. J gave up 3 bases and V 5 bases, and 8 bases lay outside the gene matches. CDR3 length: 16 amino acids. Germline CDR1 LNHDA, CDR2 SQIVND (reference sequence). The CDR3 sequence: CASSLLSGGLTDTQYF. In DNA form, the CDR3 reads TGTGCCAGTAGTCTCCTTAGCGGGGGGCTGACAGATACGCAGTATTTT.

J is TRBJ2-7 and V is TRBV7-9, with D uncertain. Between the trimmed V and J ends, which lost 3 bases and 5 bases, there was a span of 5 bases. The CDR3 covers 11 residues. The V gene's germline CDR1 is SEHNR and CDR2 FQNEAQ (reference sequence). CDR3 DNA sequence: TGTGCCAGCAGCTTTACAAACGAGCAGTACTTC. Its translation is CASSFTNEQYF.

This clone has just a few counts. The chain couples TRBV4-1 to TRBJ1-4; D gene unclear. CDR1 and CDR2 (germline): MGHRA, YSYEKL. There are 17 residues in the CDR3. With 2 bases removed from V and 0 bases from J, the gap between germline ends came to 13 bases. CDR3 coding DNA: TGCGCCAGCAGCCAAACTTTCCGCGGTCCAACTAATGAAAAACTGTTTTTT. Amino acids: CASSQTFRGPTNEKLFF.